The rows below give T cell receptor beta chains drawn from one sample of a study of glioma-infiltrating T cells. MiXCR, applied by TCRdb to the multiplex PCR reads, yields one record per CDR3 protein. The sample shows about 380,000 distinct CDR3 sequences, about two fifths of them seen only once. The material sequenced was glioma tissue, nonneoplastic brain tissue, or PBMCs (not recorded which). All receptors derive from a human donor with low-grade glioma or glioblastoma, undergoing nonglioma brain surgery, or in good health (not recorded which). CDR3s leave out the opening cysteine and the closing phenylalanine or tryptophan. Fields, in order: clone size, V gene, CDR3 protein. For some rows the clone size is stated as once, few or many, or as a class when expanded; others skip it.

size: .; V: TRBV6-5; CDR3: ASNPRYGRDTQY
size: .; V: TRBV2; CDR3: ASNKLAGGPGELF
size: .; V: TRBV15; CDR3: ATIEANNIIGYEQY
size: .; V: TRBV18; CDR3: ASSPIMTSPEAF
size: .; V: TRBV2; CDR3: ASSEGNRGPSYGYT
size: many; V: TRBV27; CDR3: ASSLGTSGRGEQY
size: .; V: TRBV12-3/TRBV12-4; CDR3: ASSFGPGEPQH
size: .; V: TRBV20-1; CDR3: SAAQGRAPSVTQY
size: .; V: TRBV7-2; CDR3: ASSLDPGSSGNTIY
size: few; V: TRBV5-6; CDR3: ASERQGRYNEQF
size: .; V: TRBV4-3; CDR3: ASSQEAQTEAF
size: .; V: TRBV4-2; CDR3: ASRQVRGGYT
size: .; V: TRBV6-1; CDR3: ASKGLAGGDSYEQY
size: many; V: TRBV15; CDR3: ATSRGRGLGNTIY
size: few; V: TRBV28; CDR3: ASSLSELAALETQY
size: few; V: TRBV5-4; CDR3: ASSPDRQETQY
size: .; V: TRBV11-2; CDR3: ASSPRGGSGYT
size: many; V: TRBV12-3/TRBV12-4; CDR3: ASSLNPDTEAF
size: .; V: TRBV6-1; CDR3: ASRPDRIEKLF
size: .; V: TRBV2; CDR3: ASSGTGGFGEQY
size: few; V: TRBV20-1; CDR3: SARAGWVSTYEQY
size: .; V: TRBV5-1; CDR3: ASSLVASGGGDTQY
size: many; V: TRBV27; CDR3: ASSDREEASTDTQY
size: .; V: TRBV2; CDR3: ASSVGDSAGEQY
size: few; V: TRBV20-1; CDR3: SATRRPMNTEAF
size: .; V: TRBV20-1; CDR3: SARDAASAPNSPLH
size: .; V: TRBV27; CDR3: ASSLTGTDFYEQY
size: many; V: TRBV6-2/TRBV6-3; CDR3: ASSYRGGLAATDTQY
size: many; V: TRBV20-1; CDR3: SAARSFGDRGRNEQF
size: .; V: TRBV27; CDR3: ASSLGGQGNTGELF
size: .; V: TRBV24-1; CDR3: ATSDRGQGRENEQF
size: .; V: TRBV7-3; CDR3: ASSSGTAGGYT
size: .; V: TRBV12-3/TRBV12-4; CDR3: ASSSLGPNQPQH
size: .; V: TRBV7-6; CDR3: ASSLAGPGADNEQF
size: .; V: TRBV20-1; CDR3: SARSSGSSEQY
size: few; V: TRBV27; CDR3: ASSLLMGQGAHEQY
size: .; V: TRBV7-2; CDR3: ASSGPGTGGARNNSPLH
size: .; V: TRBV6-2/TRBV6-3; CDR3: ARKDRLNGYT
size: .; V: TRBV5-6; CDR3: ASSSIGRGGAEAF
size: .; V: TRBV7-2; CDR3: ASSNREGGYT
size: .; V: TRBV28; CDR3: ASKGRGNQPQH
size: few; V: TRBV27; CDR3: ASSFSGQGVAEAF
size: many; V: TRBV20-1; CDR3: SAIRDSGWEAF
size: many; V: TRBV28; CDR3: ASSLWSRNTEAF